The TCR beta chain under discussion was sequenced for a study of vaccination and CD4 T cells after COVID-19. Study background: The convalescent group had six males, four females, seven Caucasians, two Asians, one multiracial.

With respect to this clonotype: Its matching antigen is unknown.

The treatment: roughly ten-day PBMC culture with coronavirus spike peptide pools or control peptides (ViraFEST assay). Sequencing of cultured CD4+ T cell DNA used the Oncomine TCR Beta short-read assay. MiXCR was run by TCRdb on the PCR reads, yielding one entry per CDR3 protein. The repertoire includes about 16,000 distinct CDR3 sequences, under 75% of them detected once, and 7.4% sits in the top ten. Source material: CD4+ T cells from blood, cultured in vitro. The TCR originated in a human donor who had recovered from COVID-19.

As DNA, the CDR3 is TGTGCCAGCAACAGCCCCATACGCGAAGGTGAGCAGTTCTTC. Translated, it gives CASNSPIREGEQFF. The chain employs TRBV7-2 and TRBJ2-1; D remains ambiguous. This CDR3 contains 14 residues. Between the trimmed V and J ends, which lost 7 bases and 9 bases, there was a span of 19 bases. Germline CDR1 SGHTA, CDR2 FQGNSA. The full variable domain, completed using reference TRBV7-2 and TRBJ2-1, is GAGVSQSPSNKVTEKGKDVELRCDPISGHTALYWYRQSLGQGLEFLIYFQGNSAPDKSGLPSDRFSAERTGGSVSTLTIQRTQQEDSAVYLCASNSPIREGEQFFGPGTRLTVL.